The rows below give T cell receptor beta chains drawn from one sample of a study of cytomegalovirus exposure and HLA in healthy donors. The repertoire was sequenced with immunoSEQ multiplex PCR; TCRdb's copy has only in-frame clones and lacks some. The sample lists approximately 88,000 clones; more than 60% were seen once. The sequenced sample consisted of PBMCs. These receptors were taken from a man between 18 and 29 years old in good health and CMV-seropositive. Each CDR3 is given with its conserved first and last residue. D genes are given only for firm matches. Expanded clones get a size class; other rows say once, few or many, or leave the size out.

>TRBV10-3|-|-|TRBJ2-1
TGTGCCTTCGTGGGGGAGGCTAACAATGAGCAGTTCTTC
CAFVGEANNEQFF
>TRBV5-1|TRBD1|-|TRBJ1-1
TGCGCCAGCAGCCTAGACAGGGTCGCTGAAGCTTTCTTT
CASSLDRVAEAFF
>TRBV4-1|-|-|TRBJ2-2
TGCGCCAGCACCCGACAGGAGAACACCGGGGAGCTGTTTTTT
CASTRQENTGELFF
>TRBV10-2|-|-|TRBJ1-3
TGCGCCAGCATATCGGGGGTCTCTGGAAACACCATATATTTT
CASISGVSGNTIYF
>TRBV2|-|few|TRBJ1-4
TGTGCCAGCCAGCCCAGACAGGCAAGGACTAATGAAAAACTGTTTTTT
CASQPRQARTNEKLFF
>TRBV7-2|-|once|TRBJ1-6
TGTGCCAGCAGCTTATTAGCGGCGGCATCCCTCCACTTT
CASSLLAAASLHF
>TRBV28|-|few|TRBJ1-4
TGTGCCAGCAGTTCAGCCGTCGGGGAAAAACTGTTTTTT
CASSSAVGEKLFF
>TRBV25-1|TRBD2|-|TRBJ2-1
TGTGCCAGCAGTGAATTGACTAGCGGGTCCCCGGGTGAGCAGTTCTTC
CASSELTSGSPGEQFF
>TRBV18|TRBD1|once|TRBJ2-7
TGTGCCAGCTCACCGAGACAGGGTGAATACGAGCAGTACTTC
CASSPRQGEYEQYF
>TRBV4-1|TRBD1|-|TRBJ1-5
TGCGCCAGCGGCAATTTCGGGACAGGGGGCCATCAGCCCCAGCATTTT
CASGNFGTGGHQPQHF
>TRBV14|-|-|TRBJ1-5
TGTGCCAGGAGGGCCACCGTAGCGGGTGGCAATCAGCCCCAGCATTTT
CARRATVAGGNQPQHF
>TRBV2|-|-|TRBJ1-4
TGTGCCAGCGCACTGGGGGAGGCGGAAAAACTGTTTTTT
CASALGEAEKLFF
>TRBV5-1|-|-|TRBJ1-1
TGCGCCAGCAGCTTGGGAGTGAACACTGAAGCTTTCTTT
CASSLGVNTEAFF
>TRBV29-1|-|few|TRBJ1-1
TGCAGCGTCAAGGACAGTATGAACACTGAAGCTTTCTTT
CSVKDSMNTEAFF
>TRBV6-6|TRBD2|-|TRBJ2-2
TGTGCCAGCAGTTACCCGCCTAGCGGCTACACCGGGGAGCTGTTTTTT
CASSYPPSGYTGELFF
>TRBV2|TRBD1|few|TRBJ1-2
TGTGCCATCCTTCAGGGGAAGGGGGCGATGGAGGGGGTGGTCACTGGCTACACCTTC
CAILQGKGAMEGVVTGYTF
>TRBV10-3|-|-|TRBJ2-3
TGTGCCATCAGTCCGGGGACTGACACAGATACGCAGTATTTT
CAISPGTDTDTQYF
>TRBV29-1|-|-|TRBJ2-7
TGCAGCGTTGAAGACCCACTACACCTACGATTCGAGCAGTACTTC
CSVEDPLHLRFEQYF
>TRBV7-2|-|-|TRBJ2-7
TGTGCCAGCAGGGAAGAGGGCGAGAGCTCCTACGAGCAGTACTTC
CASREEGESSYEQYF
>TRBV4-2|TRBD2|-|TRBJ2-7
TGTGCCAGCAGCCAAGATCTGGGCGGGAGAACCTACGAGCAGTACTTC
CASSQDLGGRTYEQYF
>TRBV7-2|-|-|TRBJ1-3
TGTGCCAGCAGCCCAACCGGTCCAGGTGCGGGAAACACCATATATTTT
CASSPTGPGAGNTIYF
>TRBV18|TRBD2|-|TRBJ2-7
TGTGCCAGCTCACCACTTGAAGCGGGGGAGCAGTACTTC
CASSPLEAGEQYF
>TRBV7-3|-|few|TRBJ2-3
TGTGCCAGCAGCCCCGGGACTAGCACAGATACGCAGTATTTT
CASSPGTSTDTQYF
>TRBV2|-|-|TRBJ1-5
TGTGCCAGCTCGATGCCGGGTACCAATCAGCCCCAGCATTTT
CASSMPGTNQPQHF
>TRBV11-3|TRBD1|-|TRBJ1-1
TGTGCCAGCAGTCGAACAGGGGCCCTACCAGGGACTAGACTTTTCTTT
CASSRTGALPGTRLFF
>TRBV4-1|TRBD1|-|TRBJ1-5
TGCGCCAGCAGCCACCCAGGACAGGGGGAGAGTCAGCCCCAGCATTTT
CASSHPGQGESQPQHF
>TRBV28|-|few|TRBJ1-1
TGTGCCAGTAAGACCCGGGACACCGTATTGAACACTGAAGCTTTCTTT
CASKTRDTVLNTEAFF
>TRBV5-4|TRBD1|few|TRBJ1-1
TGTGCCAGCAGCACCGGACAGGGGGACACTGAAGCTTTCTTT
CASSTGQGDTEAFF
>TRBV4-1|-|-|TRBJ2-7
TGCGCCAGCAGCTCGGAGACAGAAGTCTCCTACGAGCAGTACTTC
CASSSETEVSYEQYF
>TRBV9|TRBD2|-|TRBJ2-1
TGTGCCAGCAGCGTAGTCCCAGCGGGAAGTGAGCAGTTCTTC
CASSVVPAGSEQFF
>TRBV6-5|-|-|TRBJ1-4
TGTGCCAGCAGTTTCCGACGGGAGCTTAATGAAAAACTGTTTTTT
CASSFRRELNEKLFF
>TRBV7-3|TRBD2|-|TRBJ2-1
TGTGCCAGCAGACCCGGGACTAGCGTGAATGAGCAGTTCTTC
CASRPGTSVNEQFF
>TRBV6-6|TRBD2|-|TRBJ2-7
TGTGCCAGCAGGGGGGGGTCCTACGAGCAGTACTTC
CASRGGSYEQYF
>TRBV4-1|-|-|TRBJ1-2
TGCGCCAGCAGCCAACCTGGACAGAGGGACTATGGCTACACCTTC
CASSQPGQRDYGYTF
>TRBV18|TRBD2|once|TRBJ2-1
TGTGCCAGCTCACCAGTACTGGGACTAGCGGATAATGAGCAGTTCTTC
CASSPVLGLADNEQFF
>TRBV29-1|-|-|TRBJ1-1
TGCAGCGTCTTCGCGGGGGGGCCTAACACTGAAGCTTTCTTT
CSVFAGGPNTEAFF
>TRBV14|-|-|TRBJ2-1
TGTGCCAGCAGCCAGACTACAGGGCACAATGAGCAGTTCTTC
CASSQTTGHNEQFF
>TRBV29-1|-|-|TRBJ2-1
TGCAGCGGGTCCGGGACACTCAACAATGAGCAGTTCTTC
CSGSGTLNNEQFF
>TRBV10-3|-|-|TRBJ1-1
TGTGCCATCACTCCGGACAGCAGCTTAAAACGGAACACTGAAGCTTTCTTT
CAITPDSSLKRNTEAFF
>TRBV6-5|TRBD1|-|TRBJ2-7
TGTGCCAGCTCATCTGGACAGGGGGCCGACTACGAGCAGTACTTC
CASSSGQGADYEQYF
>TRBV5-1|TRBD1|-|TRBJ2-5
TGCGCCAGCAGCCCATCCACAGGGGTCGGCGAGACCCAGTACTTC
CASSPSTGVGETQYF
>TRBV7-8|-|-|TRBJ2-4
TGTGCCAGCAGCCTTAGGAGCAGTTTAGCCAAAAACATTCAGTACTTC
CASSLRSSLAKNIQYF
>TRBV6-5|TRBD1|-|TRBJ1-2
TGTGCCAGCAGTACTACGGGACAGATCTATGGCTACACCTTC
CASSTTGQIYGYTF
>TRBV6-5|-|once|TRBJ1-2
TGTGCCAGCAGGCCGGGGGTTGGCTATGGCTACACCTTC
CASRPGVGYGYTF
>TRBV29-1|-|-|TRBJ2-7
TGCAGCGTTGTCAGCGACTCCTACGAGCAGTACTTC
CSVVSDSYEQYF
>TRBV6-6|-|-|TRBJ2-1
TGTGCCAGCAGTTACTCGACCGGGGATGAGCAGTTCTTC
CASSYSTGDEQFF
>TRBV6-1|-|-|TRBJ2-7
TGTGCCAGCAGCATCTGGGCGCCGGAGGTCTACGAGCAGTACTTC
CASSIWAPEVYEQYF
>TRBV28|-|-|TRBJ2-7
TGTGCCAGCAGTTTCTCGGGTAACGAGCAGTACTTC
CASSFSGNEQYF
>TRBV2|-|few|TRBJ1-1
TGTGCCAGCAGCCTGCAGGGATACACTGAAGCTTTCTTT
CASSLQGYTEAFF
>TRBV20-1|-|-|TRBJ1-1
TGCAGTGGGGGGCGGACTGAAGCTTTCTTT
CSGGRTEAFF
>TRBV29-1|-|once|TRBJ1-5
TGCAGCGTCCCCCCCTCTCAGCCCCAGCATTTT
CSVPPSQPQHF
>TRBV28|-|-|TRBJ2-7
TGTGCCAGCATACAGGGACCCTACGAGCAGTACTTC
CASIQGPYEQYF
>TRBV29-1|TRBD2|-|TRBJ2-7
TGCAGCGCCGACGTGGGAGGGTACGAGCAGTACTTC
CSADVGGYEQYF
>TRBV4-2|TRBD2|-|TRBJ2-6
TGTGCCAGCAGCCCCCGGACTAGCGGGAGCTCTGGGGCCAACGTCCTGACTTTC
CASSPRTSGSSGANVLTF
>TRBV2|-|-|TRBJ2-3
TGTGCCGTGACTAGGGGGCCAACGCAGTATTTT
CAVTRGPTQYF
>TRBV5-1|-|-|TRBJ2-2
TGCGCCAGCAGCTTATCAGGATACACCGGGGAGCTGTTTTTT
CASSLSGYTGELFF
>TRBV7-9|-|-|TRBJ1-4
TGTGCCAGCAGCTTCACAACTAATGAAAAACTGTTTTTT
CASSFTTNEKLFF
>TRBV10-1|TRBD1|few|TRBJ2-2
TGCGCCAGCAGTCCAGGGGGAGACACCGGGGAGCTGTTTTTT
CASSPGGDTGELFF
>TRBV6-1|-|-|TRBJ2-5
TGTGCCAGCAGCAGGTTTGGGGGACTTGAGACCCAGTACTTC
CASSRFGGLETQYF
>TRBV5-4|-|-|TRBJ2-7
TGTGCCAGCAGCTTGGGGACTCCCCCCTACGAGCAGTACTTC
CASSLGTPPYEQYF